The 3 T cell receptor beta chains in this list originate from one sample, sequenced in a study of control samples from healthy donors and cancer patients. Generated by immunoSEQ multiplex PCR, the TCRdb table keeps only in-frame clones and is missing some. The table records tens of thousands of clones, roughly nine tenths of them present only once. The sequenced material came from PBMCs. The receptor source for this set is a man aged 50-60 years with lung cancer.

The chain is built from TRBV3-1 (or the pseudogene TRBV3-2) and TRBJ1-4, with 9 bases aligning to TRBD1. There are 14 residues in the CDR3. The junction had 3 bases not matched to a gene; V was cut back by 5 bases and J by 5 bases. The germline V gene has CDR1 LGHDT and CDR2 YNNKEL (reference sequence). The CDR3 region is CASSSGTGNEKLFF. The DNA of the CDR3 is TGTGCCAGCAGCTCCGGGACAGGGAATGAAAAACTGTTTTTT.

The CDR3, as DNA: TGTGCCAGCGGGCGGTCTCTCTACTCACCCCTCCACTTT. Protein sequence: CASGRSLYSPLHF. This chain uses TRBV2 with TRBJ1-6, with unresolved D. Trimming took off 8 bases at V and 10 bases at J, with 15 bases between the two ends. Germline V gene lookup returns CDR1 SNHLY and CDR2 FYNNEI. This CDR3 contains 13 residues.

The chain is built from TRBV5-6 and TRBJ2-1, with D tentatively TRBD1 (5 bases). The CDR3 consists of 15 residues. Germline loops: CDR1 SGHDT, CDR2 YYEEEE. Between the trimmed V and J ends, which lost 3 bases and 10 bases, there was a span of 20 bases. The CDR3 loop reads CASSSPQAGFTEQFF. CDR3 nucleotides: TGTGCCAGCAGCTCCCCTCAGGCAGGGTTTACGGAGCAGTTCTTC. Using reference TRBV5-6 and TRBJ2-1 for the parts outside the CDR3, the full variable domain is DAGVTQSPTHLIKTRGQQVTLRCSPKSGHDTVSWYQQALGQGPQFIFQYYEEEERQRGNFPDRFSGHQFPNYSSELNVNALLLGDSALYLCASSSPQAGFTEQFFGPGTRLTVL.